This section outlines one T cell receptor (beta chain) sequence together with its context. The antigen is not known. Exclusion followed for patients with uncontrolled infection, other autoimmune disease, pregnancy or lactation. Template material for amplifying TCR beta CDR3 regions consisted of RNA transcripts. When the TCR CDR3 underwent first-round RT-PCR, the HTBI primer set was used. One entry per CDR3 protein, called by TCRdb with MiXCR from the multiplex PCR reads. In the table there are about half a million distinct CDR3 sequences, less than 25% of which are singletons. There are 15 residues in the CDR3. Germline CDR1 and CDR2: SGHVS and FQNEAQ. V lost 0 bases and J lost 5, with 10 bases in between. This entry is derived from a study of T cells in Graves' hyperthyroidism and ophthalmopathy. Study-wide points: The model anticipated ophthalmopathy a median about six months pre-onset. Ophthalmopathy and stable hyperthyroidism were told apart by a 13 V-J model. The blood repertoire included most of the expanded thyroid clonotypes above 0.001.

The rearrangement links TRBV7-8 to TRBJ2-2; D is perhaps TRBD2 (5 bases). Material for sequencing was blood. The TCR comes from a man in his late teens or twenties with Graves' hyperthyroidism. DNA of the CDR3: TGTGCCAGCAGCTTAGCGAGGGCTACGACCGGGGAGCTGTTTTTT. Its protein is CASSLARATTGELFF.